Listed here are 23 T cell receptor beta chains from one sample, sequenced in a study of beta chain features in type 1 diabetes. Every isolated RNA sample was fully reverse transcribed, so sequencing captured expressed TCRB transcripts. TCRdb's table, derived via immunoSEQ multiplex PCR, lists solely in-frame clones and lacks some. The data contain fewer than 650,000 clones, 15% to 18% of them seen just once; the ten biggest clones take up about 0.087%. The sequencing input was naive CD4+ T cells from blood. These receptors were taken from a man younger than 35 in good health.

CDR3 DNA sequence: TGTGCCAGCTCACCTCCGCCTTCCTACGAGCAGTACTTC. This encodes CASSPPPSYEQYF. This chain links TRBV18 with TRBJ2-7; D is undetermined. This CDR3 region has 13 residues. Per germline, CDR1 KGHSH and CDR2 LQKENI. Trimming cost V 3 bases and J 1 base, with 7 bases left between them.

This chain joins TRBV9 and TRBJ2-4; 8 bases agree with TRBD1. V dropped 4 bases and J dropped 4; count of bases not matched to a gene: 7. CDR1 and CDR2 (germline): SGDLS, YYNGEE. This CDR3 has 15 residues. The CDR3 coding sequence is TGTGCCAGCAGCACCCAGACAGGGGCTAAAAACATTCAGTACTTC. Translated, it gives CASSTQTGAKNIQYF.

This clone was found a few times. This chain uses TRBV11-2 with TRBJ2-5, with 7 nucleotides matching TRBD2. Matching the DNA end better, TRBJ2-7 makes the J call doubtful. The CDR3 extends over 15 amino acids. Germline values: CDR1 SGHAT, CDR2 FQNNGV. The CDR3 bases are TGTGCCAGCAGCTTAGTCGGGAGGAGCTCCTACGAGCAGTACTTC. The encoded protein is CASSLVGRSSYEQYF.

The chain carries TRBV4-3 and TRBJ2-3; the match to TRBD2 covers 9 bases. Germline-derived CDR1 and CDR2 are LGHNA and YSLEER. The CDR3 runs 20 residues. V shed 4 bases and J 7 bases; nucleotides not matched to a gene: 24. CDR3: CASSRRQGASGVTGDYTQYF. The CDR3 DNA reads TGCGCCAGCAGCCGTAGACAGGGTGCTAGCGGGGTAACGGGGGACTATACGCAGTATTTT.

This clone occurred a few times. The gene calls are TRBV28 and TRBJ2-3; 7 bases map to TRBD2. The CDR3 runs 15 residues. Trimming took 3 bases from V and 0 from J; bases not matched to a gene: 3. Germline V lookup: CDR1 MDHEN, CDR2 SYDVKM. The CDR3 reads CASSLGGISTDTQYF. DNA for the CDR3: TGTGCCAGCAGTTTGGGGGGGATTAGCACAGATACGCAGTATTTT.

This clone was seen a few times. The V and J genes are TRBV5-1 and TRBJ2-7, with D perhaps matching TRBD2 (5 bases). The CDR3 extends over 13 amino acids. Germline CDR1 and CDR2: SGHRS and YFSETQ. The V end lost 1 base, the J end lost 0 bases, and 5 bases lay between the germline ends. CDR3 coding DNA: TGCGCCAGCAGCTTGCGGGGCTCCTACGAGCAGTACTTC. Amino acids: CASSLRGSYEQYF.

This clone was counted a few times. The V call is TRBV7-9, the J call TRBJ2-7; 10 nucleotides align to TRBD2. The ends lost 1 base at V and 3 bases at J; junction bases unmatched: 15. Germline V lookup: CDR1 SEHNR, CDR2 FQNEAQ (reference sequence). The CDR3 sequence is 19 residues long. CDR3: CASSLGLSGLAGEGYEQYF. The CDR3 coding sequence is TGTGCCAGCAGCTTAGGCCTATCCGGGCTAGCGGGAGAAGGCTACGAGCAGTACTTC.

This clone was observed many times. The rearrangement joins TRBV23-1 to TRBJ2-7, with a possible D match to TRBD1 (5 bases). TRBV23-1 is noted as an ORF with a role that remains uncertain. Trimming shortened V by 1 base and J by 2 bases, and 18 bases separated the two germline ends. There are 17 residues in the CDR3. CDR3 in DNA: TGCGCCAGCAGTCAATATGGTCCAGGGCCCTCACCCTACGAGCAGTACTTC. This encodes CASSQYGPGPSPYEQYF.

The chain uses TRBV5-4 and TRBJ2-7; no firm D call. The CDR3 totals 11 residues. Germline V gives CDR1 SGHNT, CDR2 YYREEE (reference sequence). Trimming stripped 3 bases from V and 3 bases from J, with 4 bases between. CDR3 nucleotide sequence: TGTGCCAGCAGCTCGAACTACGAGCAGTACTTC. This encodes CASSSNYEQYF.

This clone has a count of ten or more. J is TRBJ2-1 and V is TRBV14; 7 bases match TRBD2. CDR1 and CDR2 from the germline V gene are SGHDN and FVKESK. This CDR3 is 16 amino acids long. V lost 3 bases to trimming and J lost 7 bases; unmatched junction nucleotides: 12. This CDR3 is CASSQILALPLNEQFF. The DNA of the CDR3 is TGTGCCAGCAGCCAGATACTAGCGCTCCCTTTGAATGAGCAGTTCTTC.

This clone occurred a few times. This sequence joins TRBV5-6 and TRBJ1-1; no definite D call. Per the germline V gene, CDR1 is SGHDT and CDR2 is YYEEEE. The CDR3 contains 17 residues. V shed 4 bases and J shed 0 bases, with 19 bases lying between them. The chain's CDR3 is CASSPGEVGWMNTEAFF. CDR3 nucleotides: TGTGCCAGCAGCCCCGGAGAGGTCGGCTGGATGAACACTGAAGCTTTCTTT.

This clone was detected a few times. The chain has TRBV7-3 and TRBJ2-1; D call uncertain. Per the germline V gene, CDR1 is SGHTA and CDR2 is FQGTGA. This CDR3 region has 13 residues. The germline V and J ends were trimmed by 0 bases and 4 bases, with 4 bases remaining between them. The CDR3 sequence: CASSLTRYNEQFF. The CDR3 nucleotides read TGTGCCAGCAGCTTAACGAGATACAATGAGCAGTTCTTC.

This clone was recorded a few times. The chain carries TRBV27 and TRBJ2-3; D may be TRBD1 or TRBD2 (5 bases each). The V end lost 6 bases, the J end lost 5 bases, and 18 bases lay between the germline ends. CDR1 and CDR2 (germline): MNHEY, SMNVEV (reference sequence). The CDR3 spans 15 residues. The CDR3 spells CASRMGPILGDTQYF. CDR3 DNA: TGTGCCAGCAGGATGGGACCGATCCTAGGAGATACGCAGTATTTT.

This rearrangement joins TRBV20-1 to TRBJ2-3; D gene unclear. This CDR3 spans 11 amino acids. CDR1 is DFQATT, CDR2 SNEGSKA, per germline (reference sequence). Trimming removed 3 bases from V and 3 bases from J, with 4 bases in between. The CDR3 is CSASGTDTQYF. The CDR3 coding sequence is TGCAGTGCTAGCGGGACAGATACGCAGTATTTT.

The CDR3 coding sequence is TGTGCCAGCAGGAACCGGGACAGGGGACGCGATACGCAGTATTTT. This sequence encodes CASRNRDRGRDTQYF. The gene calls are TRBV6-5 and TRBJ2-3, with 10 positions matching TRBD1. Germline-derived CDR1 and CDR2 are MNHEY and SVGAGI. V lost 6 bases and J lost 6; bases outside the gene matches: 9. The CDR3 sequence is 15 residues long.

The rearrangement links TRBV6-1 to TRBJ2-7; TRBD1 agrees at 8 bases. J gave up 7 bases and V 10 bases, and 18 bases lay outside the gene matches. Germline V lookup: CDR1 MNHNS, CDR2 SASEGT. The CDR3 consists of 15 residues. Written as DNA, the CDR3 is TGTGCCACCTTAAGGAGGCAGGGGGCCTCCAGAGAGCAGTACTTC. This gives the protein CATLRRQGASREQYF.

The CDR3 loop reads CASSEDQGRDQPQHF. The DNA of the CDR3 is TGTGCCAGCAGTGAAGACCAGGGGAGGGATCAGCCCCAGCATTTT. The chain employs TRBV6-1 and TRBJ1-5; D is perhaps TRBD1 (6 bases). This CDR3 has 15 residues. Germline assignment: CDR1 MNHNS and CDR2 SASEGT. Trimming left V 1 base short and J 5 bases short, with 12 bases between.

The chain is built from TRBV6-1 and TRBJ2-7; 9 bases fit TRBD2. Germline values: CDR1 MNHNS, CDR2 SASEGT. Unmatched junction bases numbered 8, after V lost 4 bases and J lost 1 base. The CDR3 runs to 16 residues. CDR3 DNA sequence: TGTGCCAGCAGTGTCCCTACTAGCGGGCTTTCCTACGAGCAGTACTTC. Its protein product is CASSVPTSGLSYEQYF.

The chain recombines TRBV14 with TRBJ2-3, with 7 nucleotides matching TRBD1. The CDR3 is made up of 15 amino acids. V was pared by 3 bases and J by 5 bases, with 8 bases of the junction left unmatched. Germline loops: CDR1 SGHDN, CDR2 FVKESK. CDR3 nucleotide sequence: TGTGCCAGCAGCCAGATCGACAGGGTGAAAGATACGCAGTATTTT. It codes for CASSQIDRVKDTQYF. The full variable domain, its missing parts supplied by reference TRBV14 and TRBJ2-3, is EAGVTQFPSHSVIEKGQTVTLRCDPISGHDNLYWYRRVMGKEIKFLLHFVKESKQDESGMPNNRFLAERTGGTYSTLKVQPAELEDSGVYFCASSQIDRVKDTQYFGPGTRLTVL.

This clone was seen more than once but under ten times. The chain is built from TRBV27 and TRBJ2-3; 10 bases are shared with TRBD2. This CDR3 is built from 17 residues. With 7 bases clipped from V and 7 bases from J, the junction kept 17 bases outside the gene matches. Germline CDR1 is MNHEY and CDR2 is SMNVEV (reference sequence). CDR3 loop: CASILGLAGVGGNTQYF. The CDR3 DNA sequence: TGTGCCAGCATCTTGGGGCTAGCGGGAGTGGGGGGGAATACGCAGTATTTT.

This clone was picked up a small number of times. The V gene is TRBV7-2, the J gene TRBJ1-1; D unresolved. Germline-derived CDR1 and CDR2 are SGHTA and FQGNSA. V gave up 1 base and J gave up 5 bases, with 14 bases separating them. The CDR3 length is 15 residues. The CDR3 region has the DNA TGTGCCAGCAGCTTAGTCGGCAGGTACGGGACTGAAGCTTTCTTT. This encodes CASSLVGRYGTEAFF.

The J gene is TRBJ1-5, the V gene TRBV30; no clear D gene. The germline gives CDR1 GTSNPN, CDR2 SVGIG (reference sequence). CDR3 length equals 13 residues. V dropped 0 bases and J dropped 6 bases, with 9 bases sitting between them. The CDR3 DNA sequence: TGTGCCTGGAGTGTTACGGGCGGTCAGCCCCAGCATTTT. Protein sequence: CAWSVTGGQPQHF. Full variable domain (rest looked up from reference TRBV30 and TRBJ1-5): SQTIHQWPATLVQPVGSPLSLECTVEGTSNPNLYWYRQAAGRGLQLLFYSVGIGQISSEVPQNLSASRPQDRQFILSSKKLLLSDSGFYLCAWSVTGGQPQHFGDGTRLSIL.

The chain recombines TRBV19 with TRBJ2-1; D gene uncertain. V was pared by 7 bases and J by 7 bases, with 11 bases between. The length of the CDR3 is 12 residues. The germline V gene has CDR1 LNHDA and CDR2 SQIVND (reference sequence). The CDR3 region is CASMIRKNEQFF. The CDR3 bases are TGTGCCAGTATGATCCGAAAAAATGAGCAGTTCTTC.